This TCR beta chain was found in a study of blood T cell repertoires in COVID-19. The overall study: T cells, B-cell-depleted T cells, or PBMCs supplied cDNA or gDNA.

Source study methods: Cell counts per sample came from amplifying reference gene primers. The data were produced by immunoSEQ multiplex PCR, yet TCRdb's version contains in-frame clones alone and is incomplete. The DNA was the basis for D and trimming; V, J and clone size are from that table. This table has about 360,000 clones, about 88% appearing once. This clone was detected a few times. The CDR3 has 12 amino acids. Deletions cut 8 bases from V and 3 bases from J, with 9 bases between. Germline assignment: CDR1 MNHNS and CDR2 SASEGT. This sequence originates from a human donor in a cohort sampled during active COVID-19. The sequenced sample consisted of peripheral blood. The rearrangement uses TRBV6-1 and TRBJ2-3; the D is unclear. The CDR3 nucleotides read TGTGCCAGCTCAGGTCGTACAGATACGCAGTATTTT. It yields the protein CASSGRTDTQYF.